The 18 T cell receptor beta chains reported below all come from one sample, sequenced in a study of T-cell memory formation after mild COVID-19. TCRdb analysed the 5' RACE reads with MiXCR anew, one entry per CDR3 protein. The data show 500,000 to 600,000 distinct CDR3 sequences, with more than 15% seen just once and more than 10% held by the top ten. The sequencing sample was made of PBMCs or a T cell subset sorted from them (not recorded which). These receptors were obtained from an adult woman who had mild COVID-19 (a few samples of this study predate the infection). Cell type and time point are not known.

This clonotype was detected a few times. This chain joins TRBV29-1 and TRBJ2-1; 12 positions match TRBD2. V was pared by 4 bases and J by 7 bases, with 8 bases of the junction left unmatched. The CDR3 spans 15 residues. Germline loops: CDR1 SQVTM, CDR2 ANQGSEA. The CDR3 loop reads CSVAKLAGGQNEQFF. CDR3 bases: TGCAGCGTTGCTAAGCTAGCGGGGGGGCAGAATGAGCAGTTCTTC.

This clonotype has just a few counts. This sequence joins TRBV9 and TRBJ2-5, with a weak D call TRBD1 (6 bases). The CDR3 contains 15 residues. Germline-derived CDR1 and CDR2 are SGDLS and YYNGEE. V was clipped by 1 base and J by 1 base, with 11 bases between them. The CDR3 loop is CASSVTGIGQETQYF. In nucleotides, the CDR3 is TGTGCCAGCAGCGTAACAGGGATTGGCCAAGAGACCCAGTACTTC.

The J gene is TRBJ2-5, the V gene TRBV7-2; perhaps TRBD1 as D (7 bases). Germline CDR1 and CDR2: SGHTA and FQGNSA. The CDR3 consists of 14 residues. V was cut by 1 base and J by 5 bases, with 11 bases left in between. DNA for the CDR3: TGTGCCAGCAGCTTAGGGAGGGGGCCGGAGACCCAGTACTTC. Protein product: CASSLGRGPETQYF.

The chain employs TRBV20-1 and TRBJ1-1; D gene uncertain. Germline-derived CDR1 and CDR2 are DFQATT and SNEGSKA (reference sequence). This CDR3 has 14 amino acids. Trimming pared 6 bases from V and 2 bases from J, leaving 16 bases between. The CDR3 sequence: CSAQRRTANTEAFF. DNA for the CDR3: TGCAGTGCCCAACGCCGAACAGCCAACACTGAAGCTTTCTTT.

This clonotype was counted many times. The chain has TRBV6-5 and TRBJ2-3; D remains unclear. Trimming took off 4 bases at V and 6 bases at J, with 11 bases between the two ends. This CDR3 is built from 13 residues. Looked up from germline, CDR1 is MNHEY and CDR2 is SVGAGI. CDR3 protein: CASSFYRSDTQYF. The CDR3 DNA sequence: TGTGCCAGCAGTTTTTACCGATCCGATACGCAGTATTTT.

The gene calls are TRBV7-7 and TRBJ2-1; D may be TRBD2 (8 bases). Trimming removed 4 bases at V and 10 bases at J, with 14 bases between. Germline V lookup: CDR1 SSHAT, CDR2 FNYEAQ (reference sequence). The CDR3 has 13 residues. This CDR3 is CASSSGGGQEQFF. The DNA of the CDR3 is TGTGCCAGCAGCTCCGGGGGGGGACAGGAGCAGTTCTTC. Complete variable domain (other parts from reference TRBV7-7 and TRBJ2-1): GAGVSQSPRYKVTKRGQDVTLRCDPISSHATLYWYQQALGQGPEFLTYFNYEAQPDKSGLPSDRFSAERPEGSISTLTIQRTEQRDSAMYRCASSSGGGQEQFFGPGTRLTVL.

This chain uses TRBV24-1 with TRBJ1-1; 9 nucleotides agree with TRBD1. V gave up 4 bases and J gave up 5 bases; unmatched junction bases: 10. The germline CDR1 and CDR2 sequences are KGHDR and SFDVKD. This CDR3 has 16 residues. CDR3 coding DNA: TGTGCCACCAGTGACCAACGACCGGGACAGGGAACTGAAGCTTTCTTT. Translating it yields CATSDQRPGQGTEAFF.

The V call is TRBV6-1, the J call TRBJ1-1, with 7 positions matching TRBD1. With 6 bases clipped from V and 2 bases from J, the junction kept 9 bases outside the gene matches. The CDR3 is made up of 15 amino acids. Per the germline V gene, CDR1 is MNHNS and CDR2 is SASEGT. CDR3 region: CASRIEDRVNTEAFF. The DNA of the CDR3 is TGTGCCAGCAGAATCGAAGACAGGGTAAACACTGAAGCTTTCTTT.

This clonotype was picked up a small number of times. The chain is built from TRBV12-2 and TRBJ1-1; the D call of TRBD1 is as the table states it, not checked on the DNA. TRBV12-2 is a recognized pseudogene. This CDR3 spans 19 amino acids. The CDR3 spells CASRSTHRGPNPLNTEAFF. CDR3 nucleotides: TGTGCAAGTCGCTCAACACACAGGGGGCCGAACCCGCTGAACACTGAAGCTTTCTTT.

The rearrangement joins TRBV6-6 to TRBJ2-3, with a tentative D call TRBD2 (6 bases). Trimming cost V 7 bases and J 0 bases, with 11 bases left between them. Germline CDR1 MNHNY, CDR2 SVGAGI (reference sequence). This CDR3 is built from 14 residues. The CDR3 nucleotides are TGTGCCAGCACTGGCGGGGCTAGCACAGATACGCAGTATTTT. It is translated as CASTGGASTDTQYF.

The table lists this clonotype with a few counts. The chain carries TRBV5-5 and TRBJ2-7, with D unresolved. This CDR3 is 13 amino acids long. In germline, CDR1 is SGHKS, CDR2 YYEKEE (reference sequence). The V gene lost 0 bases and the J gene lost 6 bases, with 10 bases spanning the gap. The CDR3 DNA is TGTGCCAGCAGCTTGGCCAGGCCTCTCGAGCAGTACTTC. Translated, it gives CASSLARPLEQYF.

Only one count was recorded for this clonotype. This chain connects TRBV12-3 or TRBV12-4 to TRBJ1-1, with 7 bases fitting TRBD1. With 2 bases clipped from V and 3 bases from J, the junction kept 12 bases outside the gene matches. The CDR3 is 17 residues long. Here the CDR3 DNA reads TGTGCCAGCAGTTTAAGCCAGGGGGTGCCCCGCGACACTGAAGCTTTCTTT. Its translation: CASSLSQGVPRDTEAFF.

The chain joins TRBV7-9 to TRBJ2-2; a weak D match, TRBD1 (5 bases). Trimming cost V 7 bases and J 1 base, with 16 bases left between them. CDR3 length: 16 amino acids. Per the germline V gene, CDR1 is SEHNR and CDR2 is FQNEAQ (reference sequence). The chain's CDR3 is CASIPLYRQNTGELFF. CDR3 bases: TGTGCCAGCATACCTCTGTACAGGCAGAACACCGGGGAGCTGTTTTTT.

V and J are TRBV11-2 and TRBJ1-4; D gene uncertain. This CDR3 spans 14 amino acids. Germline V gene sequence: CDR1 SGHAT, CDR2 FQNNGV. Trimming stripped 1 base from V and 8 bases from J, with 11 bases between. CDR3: CASSLGSVDEKLFF. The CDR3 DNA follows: TGTGCCAGCAGCTTAGGGTCAGTGGACGAAAAACTGTTTTTT.

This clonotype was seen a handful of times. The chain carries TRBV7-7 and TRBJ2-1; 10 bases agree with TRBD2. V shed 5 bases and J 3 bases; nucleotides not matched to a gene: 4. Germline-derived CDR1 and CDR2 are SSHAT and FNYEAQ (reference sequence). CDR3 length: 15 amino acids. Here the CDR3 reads CASSASSGGYNEQFF. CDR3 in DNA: TGTGCCAGCAGCGCTTCTAGCGGGGGCTACAATGAGCAGTTCTTC.

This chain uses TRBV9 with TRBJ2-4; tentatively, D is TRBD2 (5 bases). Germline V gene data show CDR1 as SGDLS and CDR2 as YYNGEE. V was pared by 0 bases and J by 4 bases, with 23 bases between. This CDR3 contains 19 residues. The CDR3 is CASSVGAGGGAPLKNIQYF. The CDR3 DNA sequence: TGTGCCAGCAGCGTAGGGGCAGGTGGAGGAGCCCCGCTAAAAAACATTCAGTACTTC.

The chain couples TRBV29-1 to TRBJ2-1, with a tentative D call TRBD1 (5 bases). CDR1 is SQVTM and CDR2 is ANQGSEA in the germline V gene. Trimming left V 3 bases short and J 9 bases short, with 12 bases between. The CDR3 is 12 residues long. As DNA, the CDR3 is TGCAGCGTTGAGGGGCAGGGCGGTGAGCAGTTCTTC. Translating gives CSVEGQGGEQFF.

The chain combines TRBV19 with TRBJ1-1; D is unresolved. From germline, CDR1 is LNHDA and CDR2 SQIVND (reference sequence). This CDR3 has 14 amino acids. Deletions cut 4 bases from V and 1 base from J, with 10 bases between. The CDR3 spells CASSKSRSNTEAFF. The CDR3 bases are TGTGCCAGTAGTAAGTCCAGATCGAACACTGAAGCTTTCTTT.